The 28 T cell receptor beta chains listed next were all sequenced from one sample in a study of Graves' ophthalmopathy and Graves' hyperthyroidism. CDR3 regions of TCR beta were amplified from RNA transcripts. The library came from an HTBI-primed first-round RT-PCR and a second-round multiplex PCR. One entry per CDR3 protein, called by TCRdb with MiXCR from the multiplex PCR reads. The repertoire holds about 700,000 distinct CDR3 sequences, with 40% as singletons. The sample taken for sequencing was peripheral blood. The receptors come from an adult man with Graves' ophthalmopathy.

This clonotype was picked up many times. The chain has TRBV15 and TRBJ2-7; 7 bases map to TRBD1. Germline V gene lookup returns CDR1 LNHNV and CDR2 YYDKDF (reference sequence). The CDR3 is made up of 13 amino acids. Germline trimming cut 5 bases from V and 6 bases from J; bases unmatched to any gene: 7. The CDR3 loop reads CATSGYRGAEQYF. The CDR3 nucleotides are TGTGCCACCAGCGGATACAGGGGTGCCGAGCAGTACTTC.

Concerning this clonotype: Compared with germline, one end of the junction differs, possibly owing to a read error. This sequence joins TRBV10-3 and TRBJ1-2, with 12 bases fitting TRBD1. The CDR3 is 15 residues long. Germline V gene data show CDR1 as ENHRY and CDR2 as SYGVKD. CDR3 loop: CASSAGTGGADGYTF. The CDR3 nucleotides read TGTGCCAGCAGTGCCGGGACAGGGGGCGCAGATGGCTACACCTTC.

Comment on this clonotype: An end of the junction differs from the germline gene, which may be a read error. This sequence joins TRBV7-9 and TRBJ2-5; D tentatively reads TRBD1 or TRBD2 (6 bases each). The CDR3 length is 14 residues. Germline assignment: CDR1 SEHNR and CDR2 FQNEAQ (reference sequence). CDR3 amino acids: CASSRLQGGETQYF. CDR3 nucleotide sequence: TGCGCCAGCAGCCGGTTACAGGGAGGAGAGACCCAGTACTTC.

This clonotype showed up just a few times. The V gene is TRBV7-3, the J gene TRBJ2-7; 10 nucleotides line up with TRBD2. Germline V gene data show CDR1 as SGHTA and CDR2 as FQGTGA. The trim removed 6 bases at V and 5 bases at J, leaving 13 bases unmatched. This CDR3 has 16 residues. The CDR3 is CASSYLRPSGRNEQYF. Here the CDR3 DNA reads TGTGCCAGCAGTTACCTCCGGCCTAGCGGGAGAAACGAGCAGTACTTC. Variable domain in full (rest from reference TRBV7-3 and TRBJ2-7): GAGVSQTPSNKVTEKGKYVELRCDPISGHTALYWYRQSLGQGPEFLIYFQGTGAADDSGLPNDRFFAVRPEGSVSTLKIQRTERGDSAVYLCASSYLRPSGRNEQYFGPGTRLTVT.

This clonotype has a single count. The V gene is TRBV7-2, the J gene TRBJ2-7; 9 nucleotides line up with TRBD1. The CDR3 runs 16 residues. Germline assignment: CDR1 SGHTA and CDR2 FQGNSA. The trim removed 2 bases at V and 5 bases at J, leaving 10 bases unmatched. CDR3 loop: CASSLIAGQGIDEQYF. CDR3 DNA sequence: TGTGCCAGCAGCTTAATAGCCGGACAGGGGATCGACGAGCAGTACTTC.

CDR3 in amino acids: CASTLQGSEVAYTEAFF. The CDR3, as DNA: TGTGCCAGCACCTTACAGGGCAGTGAAGTGGCCTACACTGAAGCTTTCTTT. The chain combines TRBV2 with TRBJ1-1; a weak D match, TRBD1 (6 bases). The V gene's germline CDR1 is SNHLY and CDR2 FYNNEI. The CDR3 is 17 amino acids. Trimming stripped 7 bases from V and 3 bases from J, with 24 bases between.

This clonotype showed up just a few times. In DNA form, the CDR3 reads TGCGCCAGCAGTTTCACAGACAGGGGAAACACTGAAGCTTTCTTT. Amino acid sequence: CASSFTDRGNTEAFF. V gene TRBV5-1 combines with J gene TRBJ1-1; TRBD1 aligns across 8 bases. The germline gives CDR1 SGHRS, CDR2 YFSETQ. The CDR3 consists of 15 residues. The J segment lost 2 bases and the V segment lost 5 bases, leaving 8 bases of the junction unmatched.

The rearrangement uses TRBV29-1 and TRBJ2-6; 7 positions agree with TRBD2. This CDR3 region has 13 residues. V shed 7 bases, J shed 4 bases, and the junction held 4 bases outside the gene matches. Per germline, CDR1 SQVTM and CDR2 ANQGSEA. CDR3 nucleotide sequence: TGCAGCGCCATTAGCGGGGGGGCCAACGTCCTGACTTTC. It translates to CSAISGGANVLTF.

A single count supports this clonotype. The conserved final phenylalanine or tryptophan is absent from the CDR3, which likely points to a read error. The rearrangement joins TRBV24-1 to TRBJ1-5, with 7 bases matching TRBD1. J lost 4 bases, V lost 7 bases, and 9 bases had no gene match. The CDR3 has 15 residues. Germline V gene data show CDR1 as KGHDR and CDR2 as SFDVKD. CDR3 coding DNA: TGTGCCACCAGCAGAGATGGACAGGAAAATCAGCCCCAGCATCTT. It codes for CATSRDGQENQPQHL.

This clonotype was picked up many times. The V call is TRBV19, the J call TRBJ1-1; D gene unclear. The CDR3 loop spans 13 amino acids. Germline CDR1 is LNHDA and CDR2 is SQIVND (reference sequence). Trimming stripped 6 bases from V and 7 bases from J, with 15 bases between. CDR3 nucleotides: TGTGCCAGTAGCTTTGGAGCGGCCGATGAAGCTTTCTTT. Encoded protein: CASSFGAADEAFF.

This clonotype was seen more than once but under ten times. The V call is TRBV5-1, the J call TRBJ1-1; D may be TRBD1 (5 bases). The germline V gene has CDR1 SGHRS and CDR2 YFSETQ. V gave up 2 bases and J gave up 6 bases, with 17 bases separating them. The CDR3 loop spans 15 amino acids. CDR3 coding DNA: TGCGCCAGCAGCTTCAGGCAGGGTAACCCCTCTGAAGCTTTCTTT. Translated, it gives CASSFRQGNPSEAFF.

About this clonotype itself: A read error is possible here, since a much larger clone lies one base away. V usage is TRBV9 and J usage is TRBJ2-2, with D maybe TRBD2 (5 bases). Per the germline V gene, CDR1 is SGDLS and CDR2 is YYNGEE. CDR3 length equals 14 residues. The CDR3 loop is CASSDRTYTGELVF. In DNA form, the CDR3 reads TGCGCCAGCAGTGATAGGACTTACACCGGGGAGCTGGTTTTT.

A word on this clonotype: A much larger clone lies one base from this, so it may be a read error. V usage is TRBV2 and J usage is TRBJ1-1, with D unresolved. The length of the CDR3 is 12 residues. Germline loops: CDR1 SNHLY, CDR2 FYNNEI. V shed 7 bases and J shed 8 bases, with 14 bases lying between them. CDR3 amino acids: CASTRINFEAFF. CDR3 DNA sequence: TGTGCCAGCACCAGGATAAATTTCGAAGCTTTCTTT.

The chain combines TRBV10-2 with TRBJ2-3, with TRBD1 matching over 9 bases. Germline CDR1 reads WSHSY; CDR2 reads SAAADI. V shed 2 bases, J shed 6 bases, and the junction held 6 bases outside the gene matches. CDR3 length: 15 amino acids. The CDR3, as DNA: TGCGCCAGCAGTGAGGGGACAGGGCGAGGGGATACGCAGTATTTT. Its translation is CASSEGTGRGDTQYF.

This chain links TRBV10-1 with TRBJ1-5; no firm D call. This CDR3 spans 12 amino acids. The V gene's germline CDR1 is WNHNN and CDR2 SYGVQD (reference sequence). V was pared by 4 bases and J by 11 bases, with 12 bases between. CDR3 residues: CASSGPEETQHF. As DNA, the CDR3 is TGCGCCAGCAGTGGTCCCGAAGAGACCCAGCATTTT.

In the case of this clonotype: A read error is possible here, since a much larger clone lies one base away. V usage is TRBV29-1 and J usage is TRBJ2-5; D possibly matches TRBD1 or TRBD2 (5 bases each). Germline V lookup: CDR1 SQVTM, CDR2 ANQGSEA. The CDR3 runs 13 residues. The CDR3 nucleotides read TGCGGCGCCGCCCCTCCGGGGCGTGAGACCCAGTACTTC. The encoded protein is CGAAPPGRETQYF. The variable domain in full, completed from reference TRBV29-1 and TRBJ2-5, reads SAVISQKPSRDICQRGTSLTIQCQVDSQVTMMFWYRQQPGQSLTLIATANQGSEATYESGFVIDKFPISRPNLTFSTLTVSNMSPEDSSIYLCGAAPPGRETQYFGPGTRLLVL.

About this clonotype itself: It is likely a read error, because the conserved phenylalanine at the end of the CDR3 is missing. V usage is TRBV7-2 and J usage is TRBJ2-5, with D possibly being TRBD1 (6 bases). The V and J ends lost 6 bases and 4 bases respectively, with 15 bases between them. CDR3 length: 14 amino acids. Germline V CDR1 and CDR2: SGHTA, FQGNSA. CDR3 protein: CASSPPTGGETQYL. The CDR3 coding sequence is TGTGCCAGCAGTCCACCGACAGGTGGAGAGACCCAGTACTTG.

This clonotype has at least ten counts. The chain recombines TRBV29-1 with TRBJ2-7; D uncertain. V was shortened by 1 base and J by 3 bases, with 7 bases between the two germline ends. The CDR3 sequence is 12 residues long. Germline V gives CDR1 SQVTM, CDR2 ANQGSEA. The CDR3 DNA sequence: TGCAGCGTTGAAGGGGTGGGCTACGAGCAGTACTTC. Translating gives CSVEGVGYEQYF.

The chain uses TRBV5-1 and TRBJ2-7, with D unclear. The V end was cut by 0 bases, the J end by 6 bases, with 19 bases between. In germline, CDR1 is SGHRS, CDR2 YFSETQ. This CDR3 spans 16 amino acids. CDR3 region: CASSLVLAADSGEQYF. CDR3 nucleotide sequence: TGCGCCAGCAGCTTGGTGTTGGCGGCCGATTCGGGCGAGCAGTACTTC.

V is TRBV5-4 and J is TRBJ1-3; D call uncertain. Trimming cost V 1 base and J 8 bases, with 10 bases left between them. The CDR3 consists of 13 residues. Germline CDR1 SGHNT, CDR2 YYREEE (reference sequence). The CDR3, as DNA: TGTGCCAGCAGCTTGCCGGGGTTGGACACCATATATTTT. As protein: CASSLPGLDTIYF.

As for this clonotype: The conserved phenylalanine or tryptophan is not found at the CDR3 terminus, so this likely reflects a read error. V usage is TRBV10-3 and J usage is TRBJ1-1; D is perhaps TRBD1 (5 bases). Germline V gene lookup returns CDR1 ENHRY and CDR2 SYGVKD. The CDR3 extends over 15 amino acids. The chain's CDR3 is CASSESPGDATEAFL. Here the CDR3 DNA reads TGTGCCAGCAGTGAATCCCCGGGGGATGCGACTGAAGCTTTCCTT.

This clonotype has a handful of counts. The chain carries TRBV7-9 and TRBJ2-7; 8 bases match TRBD2. CDR1 and CDR2 (germline): SEHNR, FQNEAQ (reference sequence). The CDR3 length is 15 residues. Losses at the gene ends were 4 bases for V and 3 bases for J; bases not matched to a gene: 8. The CDR3 bases are TGTGCCAGCAGCTCCTCGCAGCGGGAGTTCTACGAGCAGTACTTC. This codes for CASSSSQREFYEQYF.

Turning to this clonotype: Because it lacks the conserved phenylalanine or tryptophan at the end, this CDR3 is likely a read error. V gene TRBV2 combines with J gene TRBJ1-4; unclear D gene. Trimming left V 6 bases short and J 4 bases short, with 12 bases between. Germline assignment: CDR1 SNHLY and CDR2 FYNNEI. The CDR3 loop spans 14 amino acids. CDR3 in amino acids: CASRTGDYNEKLFC. CDR3 DNA sequence: TGTGCCAGCAGGACCGGGGATTATAATGAAAAACTGTTTTGT.

This clonotype was seen at least ten times. The chain combines TRBV6-1 with TRBJ1-1; tentatively, D is TRBD1 (6 bases). V lost 6 bases and J lost 10, with 9 bases in between. The CDR3 spans 10 residues. Germline CDR1 MNHNS, CDR2 SASEGT. The CDR3 coding sequence is TGTGCCAGCAGCATGGACAGAGCTTTCTTT. This translates into CASSMDRAFF.

The rearrangement joins TRBV15 to TRBJ1-1; tentative D call: TRBD1 (5 bases). The CDR3 has 13 amino acids. CDR1 is LNHNV, CDR2 YYDKDF, per germline (reference sequence). Trimming removed 2 bases at V and 11 bases at J, with 15 bases between. The CDR3 protein is CATSRPPLGGAFF. The CDR3 DNA reads as TGTGCCACCAGCAGACCCCCCCTTGGGGGGGCTTTCTTT.

This clonotype was detected only a few times. V and J are TRBV7-9 and TRBJ1-5, with 7 nucleotides matching TRBD1. Losses at the gene ends were 6 bases for V and 11 bases for J; bases not matched to a gene: 7. Looked up from germline, CDR1 is SEHNR and CDR2 is FQNEAQ (reference sequence). The CDR3 runs 12 residues. CDR3 DNA sequence: TGTGCCAGCAGTTACGACAGGGCTTCCCAGCATTTT. It codes for CASSYDRASQHF.

The genes are TRBV6-5 and TRBJ1-3; D call uncertain. Germline assignment: CDR1 MNHEY and CDR2 SVGAGI. The CDR3 sequence is 14 residues long. V lost 6 bases and J lost 0, with 9 bases in between. CDR3 sequence: CASRQTRSGNTIYF. As DNA, the CDR3 is TGTGCCAGCAGGCAGACACGCTCTGGAAACACCATATATTTT.

V gene TRBV24-1 combines with J gene TRBJ1-3, with D unclear. CDR1 and CDR2 from the germline V gene are KGHDR and SFDVKD. V was trimmed by 0 bases and J by 3 bases, leaving 17 bases between them. The CDR3 spans 18 residues. CDR3 nucleotide sequence: TGTGCCACCAGTGATTTGGGCACGGCGACTCCCCTTGGAAACACCATATATTTT. Protein: CATSDLGTATPLGNTIYF.